Listed here is a single TCR beta chain. These data originate in a study of shared clonotypes between healthy human individuals. Across the whole study: The people who gave samples were a couple of women and a few men aged 18 to 49. Per-donor plates numbered three CD4 naive, three CD4 memory, two CD8 naive and one CD8 memory.

The naive CD8 fraction comprised CD45RO-negative cells positively selected for CCR7 and excluded terminally differentiated effector memory CD45RA+ cells. V trimming: 9 bases; J trimming: 2 bases; junction bases outside the gene matches: 15. There are 16 residues in the CDR3. Looked up from germline, CDR1 is MDHEN and CDR2 is SYDVKM. Study processing details: ImmunoSEQ output held junction-only sequences without quality scores, so filtering differed. The repertoire was sequenced with immunoSEQ multiplex PCR; TCRdb's copy has only in-frame clones and lacks some. The D gene and trimming were derived from the DNA, and the V and J assignments and clone size from that table. The repertoire holds around 2.1 million clones, approximately 94% seen once, with 1.7% in the top ten.

The receptor's source is a man younger than 35 in good health. Some clones in this sample may be carry-over from other donors' samples. Sequenced input: naive CD8+ T cells from PBMCs. The chain links TRBV28 to TRBJ2-5, with TRBD1 matching 7 bases. CDR3 residues: CASLPTGAAGQETQYF. CDR3 sequence (DNA): TGTGCCAGTCTCCCCACAGGGGCCGCGGGTCAAGAGACCCAGTACTTC. Drawing the rest from reference TRBV28 and TRBJ2-5, the complete variable domain is DVKVTQSSRYLVKRTGEKVFLECVQDMDHENMFWYRQDPGLGLRLIYFSYDVKMKEKGDIPEGYSVSREKKERFSLILESASTNQTSMYLCASLPTGAAGQETQYFGPGTRLLVL.